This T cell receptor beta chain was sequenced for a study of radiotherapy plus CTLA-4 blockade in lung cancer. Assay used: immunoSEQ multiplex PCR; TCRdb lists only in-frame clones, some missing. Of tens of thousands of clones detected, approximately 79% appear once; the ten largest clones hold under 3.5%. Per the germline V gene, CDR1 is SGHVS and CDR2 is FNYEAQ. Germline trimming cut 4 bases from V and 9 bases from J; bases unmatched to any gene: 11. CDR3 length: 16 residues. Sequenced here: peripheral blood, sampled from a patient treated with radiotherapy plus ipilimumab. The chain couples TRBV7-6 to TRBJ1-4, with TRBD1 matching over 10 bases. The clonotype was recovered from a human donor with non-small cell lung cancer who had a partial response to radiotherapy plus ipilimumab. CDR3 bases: TGTGCCAGCAGCTCACGAGTTCCGGGACAGGGGCAAAAACTGTTTTTT. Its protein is CASSSRVPGQGQKLFF.